One and the same sample provided the 17 T cell receptor beta chains below, sequenced in a study of CD8+ T cells in alopecia areata. RNA extraction and reverse transcription yielded cDNA as sequencing template. TCRdb keeps only in-frame clones here, not all; method: immunoSEQ multiplex PCR. The data show about 140,000 clones, roughly four fifths seen once. The treatment: oral pan-JAK inhibitor, 5-10 mg twice daily. Sequences were derived from CD8+ T cells sorted from blood, sampled at week 4, from a patient treated with tofacitinib. Receptors originate from a human donor with alopecia areata.

The chain links TRBV7-9 to TRBJ2-7; D possibly corresponds to TRBD1 (6 bases). Per germline, CDR1 SEHNR and CDR2 FQNEAQ (reference sequence). The CDR3 is 13 residues long. V was cut by 5 bases and J by 9 bases, with 17 bases left in between. The CDR3 sequence is CASSRPGAAGQYF. CDR3 coding DNA: TGTGCCAGCAGCCGGCCAGGGGCTGCGGGGCAGTACTTC.

V usage is TRBV27 and J usage is TRBJ2-7; 12 positions agree with TRBD2. The J segment lost 0 bases and the V segment lost 4 bases, leaving 7 bases of the junction unmatched. The CDR3 extends over 17 amino acids. CDR1 and CDR2 (germline): MNHEY, SMNVEV (reference sequence). The CDR3 nucleotides are TGTGCCAGCAGTTCCGGACTAGCGGGGCCTTACTCCTACGAGCAGTACTTC. Amino acids: CASSSGLAGPYSYEQYF.

This sequence joins TRBV5-1 and TRBJ1-6; the D is unclear. Deletions cut 0 bases from V and 14 bases from J, with 12 bases between. CDR1 is SGHRS, CDR2 YFSETQ, per germline. The CDR3 sequence is 13 residues long. The DNA of the CDR3 is TGCGCCAGCAGCTTGGCTCCGAGGGAGGCCCTCCACTTT. Translated, it gives CASSLAPREALHF.

The rearrangement joins TRBV4-1 to TRBJ2-7; 10 bases fit TRBD1. The CDR3 is 15 residues long. The trim removed 3 bases at V and 4 bases at J, leaving 6 bases unmatched. Germline-derived CDR1 and CDR2 are MGHRA and YSYEKL. In nucleotides, the CDR3 is TGCGCCAGCAGCCAGGGGGGACAGGGGCTGTACGAGCAGTACTTC. The encoded protein is CASSQGGQGLYEQYF.

This clone appeared a single time. The chain's CDR3 is CASSLTGFQPQHF. As DNA, the CDR3 is TGTGCCAGTAGTTTGACAGGGTTTCAGCCCCAGCATTTT. The rearrangement joins TRBV19 to TRBJ1-5, with TRBD1 identical over 7 bases. With V trimmed by 5 bases and J by 6 bases, 4 bases remained unmatched. Germline V CDR1 and CDR2: LNHDA, SQIVND (reference sequence). The CDR3 is 13 amino acids.

A single count supports this clone. The V call is TRBV6-5, the J call TRBJ2-1; D gene ambiguous. Germline CDR1 MNHEY, CDR2 SVGAGI. V lost 5 bases and J 8 bases, leaving 10 bases between the germline ends. CDR3 length: 12 amino acids. CDR3 loop: CASSPTGDEQFF. Written as DNA, the CDR3 is TGTGCCAGCAGTCCCACTGGGGATGAGCAGTTCTTC.

The rearrangement joins TRBV11-3 to TRBJ2-7; 7 positions agree with TRBD1. Germline trimming cut 5 bases from V and 6 bases from J; bases unmatched to any gene: 10. The CDR3 runs to 14 residues. CDR1 SGHNT and CDR2 YENEEA come from the germline V gene. The CDR3 bases are TGTGCCAGCAGCGCTCGACAGGGACCCGGCGAGCAGTACTTC. Protein: CASSARQGPGEQYF.

The V call is TRBV29-1, the J call TRBJ1-2, with TRBD1 matching 9 bases. Germline V lookup: CDR1 SQVTM, CDR2 ANQGSEA. Germline trimming cut 2 bases from V and 4 bases from J; bases unmatched to any gene: 8. The CDR3 has 15 amino acids. The CDR3 DNA reads as TGCAGCGTTGAATCCCACAGGGGGCGCGTCTATGGCTACACCTTC. This encodes CSVESHRGRVYGYTF.

The chain combines TRBV7-8 with TRBJ2-1; 8 nucleotides match TRBD1. Germline CDR1 reads SGHVS; CDR2 reads FQNEAQ. V was clipped by 0 bases and J by 6 bases; unmatched bases: 4. The CDR3 runs to 15 residues. The DNA for the CDR3 is TGTGCCAGCAGCTTAGCCAGGGGGCTGTTCAATGAGCAGTTCTTC. It is translated as CASSLARGLFNEQFF.

The rearrangement links TRBV4-1 to TRBJ2-7, with TRBD2 as a possible D gene (5 bases). The germline V gene encodes CDR1 MGHRA and CDR2 YSYEKL. This CDR3 is 15 amino acids long. The V end lost 1 base, the J end lost 3 bases, and 13 bases lay between the germline ends. The CDR3, as DNA: TGCGCCAGCAGCCAAGGGGTCGGGGAACACTACGAGCAGTACTTC. Encoded protein: CASSQGVGEHYEQYF.

This chain joins TRBV29-1 and TRBJ2-5, with D hard to call. Per germline, CDR1 SQVTM and CDR2 ANQGSEA. The V end was cut by 4 bases, the J end by 1 base, with 10 bases between. This CDR3 has 13 amino acids. CDR3 bases: TGCAGCGTTGGGGAATTGCCCCAAGAGACCCAGTACTTC. Translation: CSVGELPQETQYF.

The chain couples TRBV5-1 to TRBJ2-2; maybe TRBD2 (7 bases). The CDR3 extends over 15 amino acids. The germline V and J ends were trimmed by 4 bases and 5 bases, with 15 bases remaining between them. The germline V gene encodes CDR1 SGHRS and CDR2 YFSETQ. The CDR3 DNA follows: TGCGCCAGCAGCCCCCGAGGGGGGGGAACCGGGGAGCTGTTTTTT. Translating it yields CASSPRGGGTGELFF. Combining the CDR3 with reference TRBV5-1 and TRBJ2-2 gives the whole variable domain KAGVTQTPRYLIKTRGQQVTLSCSPISGHRSVSWYQQTPGQGLQFLFEYFSETQRNKGNFPGRFSGRQFSNSRSEMNVSTLELGDSALYLCASSPRGGGTGELFFGEGSRLTVL.

The chain carries TRBV5-6 and TRBJ2-7, with 8 bases lining up with TRBD1. The CDR3 length is 14 residues. V shed 7 bases, J shed 4 bases, and the junction held 10 bases outside the gene matches. CDR1 SGHDT and CDR2 YYEEEE come from the germline V gene. DNA of the CDR3: TGTGCCAGCTCGGGTGACAGGGGAATTTACGAGCAGTACTTC. It is translated as CASSGDRGIYEQYF. Full variable domain (remainder filled in from reference TRBV5-6 and TRBJ2-7): DAGVTQSPTHLIKTRGQQVTLRCSPKSGHDTVSWYQQALGQGPQFIFQYYEEEERQRGNFPDRFSGHQFPNYSSELNVNALLLGDSALYLCASSGDRGIYEQYFGPGTRLTVT.

This chain joins TRBV15 and TRBJ1-6, with 12 bases fitting TRBD1. CDR1 and CDR2 from the germline V gene are LNHNV and YYDKDF (reference sequence). The CDR3 loop spans 15 amino acids. J gave up 9 bases and V 5 bases, and 5 bases lay outside the gene matches. CDR3 residues: CATSGDRGLGSPLHF. CDR3 sequence (DNA): TGTGCCACCAGCGGGGACAGGGGGCTGGGTTCACCCCTCCACTTT.

There are a few counts of this clone. The DNA of the CDR3 is TGTGCCATCACAGCTGAGGGGGAGTGGAACTATGGCTACACCTTC. It codes for CAITAEGEWNYGYTF. This chain joins TRBV10-3 and TRBJ1-2; a possible D gene is TRBD1 (6 bases). V was pared by 7 bases and J by 2 bases, with 17 bases between. There are 15 residues in the CDR3. Germline CDR1 ENHRY, CDR2 SYGVKD.

The CDR3 DNA reads as TGTGCCAGCAGAATCCGGGAGGCACATGAGCAGTTCTTC. This encodes CASRIREAHEQFF. The rearrangement links TRBV7-9 to TRBJ2-1; 7 nucleotides agree with TRBD2. The CDR3 sequence is 13 residues long. Germline lookup yields CDR1 SEHNR and CDR2 FQNEAQ (reference sequence). Trimming at V came to 6 bases and at J to 8 bases, leaving 7 bases not matched to a gene.

The rearrangement uses TRBV6-5 and TRBJ2-1; D remains ambiguous. The CDR3 runs 12 residues. CDR1 MNHEY and CDR2 SVGAGI come from the germline V gene. With 2 bases removed from V and 4 bases from J, the gap between germline ends came to 3 bases. For the CDR3, the DNA is TGTGCCAGCAGTTACGGGTACAATGAGCAGTTCTTC. Its protein is CASSYGYNEQFF.